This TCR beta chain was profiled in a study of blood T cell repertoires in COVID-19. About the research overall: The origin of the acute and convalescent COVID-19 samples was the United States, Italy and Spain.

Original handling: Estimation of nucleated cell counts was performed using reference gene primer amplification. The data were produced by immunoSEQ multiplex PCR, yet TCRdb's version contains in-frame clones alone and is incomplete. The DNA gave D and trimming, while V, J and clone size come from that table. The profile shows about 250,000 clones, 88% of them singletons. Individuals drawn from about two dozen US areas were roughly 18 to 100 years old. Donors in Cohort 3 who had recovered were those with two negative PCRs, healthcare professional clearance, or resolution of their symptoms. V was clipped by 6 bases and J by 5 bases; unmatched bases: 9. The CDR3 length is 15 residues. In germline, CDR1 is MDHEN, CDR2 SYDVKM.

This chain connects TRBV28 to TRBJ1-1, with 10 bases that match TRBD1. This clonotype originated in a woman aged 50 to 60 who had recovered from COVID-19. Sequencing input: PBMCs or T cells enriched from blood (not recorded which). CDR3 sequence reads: CASRRPGQGWTEAFF. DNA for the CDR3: TGTGCCAGCAGACGACCGGGACAGGGGTGGACTGAAGCTTTCTTT.